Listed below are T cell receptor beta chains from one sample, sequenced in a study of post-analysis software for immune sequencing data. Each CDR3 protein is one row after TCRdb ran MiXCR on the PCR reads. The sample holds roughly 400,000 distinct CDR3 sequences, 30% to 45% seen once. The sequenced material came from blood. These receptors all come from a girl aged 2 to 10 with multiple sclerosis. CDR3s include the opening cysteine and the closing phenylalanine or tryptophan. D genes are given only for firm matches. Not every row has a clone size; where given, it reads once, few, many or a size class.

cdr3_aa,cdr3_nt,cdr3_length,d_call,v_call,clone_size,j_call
CASRDDGRPNEQFF,TGTGCCAGCAGGGACGATGGACGGCCGAATGAGCAGTTCTTC,14,.,TRBV7-2,.,TRBJ2-1
CSARVPAGLAYNEQFF,TGCAGTGCTAGAGTTCCCGCGGGACTAGCGTACAATGAGCAGTTCTTC,16,TRBD2,TRBV20-1,.,TRBJ2-1
CASSPDRGSWGTYEQYF,TGTGCCAGCAGCCCGGACAGGGGGAGCTGGGGAACCTACGAGCAGTACTTC,17,TRBD1,TRBV7-2,.,TRBJ2-7
CASSWVQSARETQYF,TGTGCCAGCAGTTGGGTACAGTCCGCCCGAGAGACCCAGTACTTC,15,.,TRBV6-2/TRBV6-3,.,TRBJ2-5
CASSLVAGNYGYTF,TGCGCCAGCAGCTTGGTCGCAGGGAACTATGGCTACACCTTC,14,.,TRBV5-1,.,TRBJ1-2
CSAPDYRDPNEKLFF,TGCAGTGCTCCGGACTACCGGGACCCAAATGAAAAACTGTTTTTT,15,.,TRBV20-1,.,TRBJ1-4
CASSLPTTGPQETQYF,TGCGCCAGCAGCTTGCCAACGACAGGACCCCAAGAGACCCAGTACTTC,16,.,TRBV5-1,few,TRBJ2-5
CASSLYRGRETQFF,TGTGCCAGCAGCTTGTACAGGGGCAGGGAGACCCAGTTCTTC,14,TRBD1,TRBV5-5,.,TRBJ2-1
CANSSRTGGVSGANVLTF,TGTGCCAACAGTTCGAGGACAGGGGGCGTCTCTGGGGCCAACGTCCTGACTTTC,18,TRBD1,TRBV28,.,TRBJ2-6
CASRDSGGDDRGTQYF,TGTGCCAGCAGGGATAGCGGGGGTGACGATCGAGGGACCCAGTACTTC,16,TRBD2,TRBV11-2,.,TRBJ2-5
CASSLVAGATYNEQFF,TGTGCCAGCAGCTTAGTGGCGGGAGCTACGTACAATGAGCAGTTCTTC,16,TRBD2,TRBV7-3,.,TRBJ2-1
CASSFQDLYGYTF,TGTGCCAGCAGCTTCCAGGACCTCTATGGCTACACCTTC,13,.,TRBV5-6,.,TRBJ1-2